This T cell receptor (beta chain) was sequenced in a study of CD4+ T cells in melanoma. Concerning this clone: What it binds is unknown.

Study findings and constraints: In melanoma, neoantigen-specific CD4+ T cells reportedly differed in differentiation state. A reported correlation linked neoantigen-specific CD4+ T cells to CD8+, macrophage and B cell function.

TCRdb's copy holds only in-frame clones and misses some; the assay was immunoSEQ multiplex PCR. The sample shows 5,500 to 6,500 clones, 55% to 75% of them seen only once. Per germline, CDR1 ENHRY and CDR2 SYGVKD. Deletions cut 8 bases from V and 1 base from J, with 16 bases between. This CDR3 contains 15 residues. The J gene is TRBJ2-3, the V gene TRBV10-3, with D possibly being TRBD2 (6 bases). The sequence derives from a human donor with melanoma. The source material was cells from a culture (not recorded whether cultured in vitro). The CDR3 loop is CAIGRDAFRTDTQYF. The CDR3 DNA sequence: TGTGCCATCGGGCGGGACGCGTTCCGCACAGATACGCAGTATTTT.